The next 17 T cell receptor beta chains were all read from a single sample in a study of blood T cell repertoires in COVID-19. The table came from immunoSEQ multiplex PCR; TCRdb's copy has only in-frame clones and leaves some out. The sample has around 190,000 clones; roughly 91% are singletons. Material for sequencing was peripheral blood. The receptor set was obtained from a human donor in a cohort sampled during active COVID-19.

The rearrangement links TRBV28 to TRBJ1-1; no firm D call. The CDR3 has 14 amino acids. V was shortened by 2 bases and J by 2 bases, with 9 bases between the two germline ends. The germline gives CDR1 MDHEN, CDR2 SYDVKM. CDR3: CASSLIAVNTEAFF. CDR3 nucleotide sequence: TGTGCCAGCAGTTTAATCGCAGTCAACACTGAAGCTTTCTTT.

V gene TRBV28 combines with J gene TRBJ2-7; 8 positions agree with TRBD1. CDR3 length equals 13 residues. Germline CDR1 reads MDHEN; CDR2 reads SYDVKM. With V trimmed by 6 bases and J by 7 bases, 8 bases remained unmatched. The CDR3 spells CASRDRARWEQYF. The CDR3 nucleotides are TGTGCCAGCAGGGACAGGGCCAGGTGGGAGCAGTACTTC.

The chain's CDR3 is CASSQLRDRRLRAYGYTF. In nucleotides, the CDR3 is TGCGCCAGCAGCCAATTACGAGACAGGAGACTAAGGGCTTATGGCTACACCTTC. The chain recombines TRBV4-1 with TRBJ1-2, with a weak D call TRBD1 (6 bases). Looked up from germline, CDR1 is MGHRA and CDR2 is YSYEKL. Trimming shortened V by 2 bases and J by 5 bases, and 24 bases separated the two germline ends. The CDR3 consists of 18 residues.

The rearrangement links TRBV27 to TRBJ2-2, with a weak D call TRBD1 (6 bases). The V end was cut by 6 bases, the J end by 5 bases, with 16 bases between. The germline gives CDR1 MNHEY, CDR2 SMNVEV (reference sequence). The CDR3 is made up of 15 amino acids. The CDR3 sequence: CASSQGVQGTGELFF. CDR3 nucleotide sequence: TGTGCCAGCAGCCAAGGGGTCCAGGGGACCGGGGAGCTGTTTTTT.

This clone was seen a few times. The chain is built from TRBV6-5 and TRBJ2-7; a weak D match, TRBD2 (6 bases). Germline V gene data show CDR1 as MNHEY and CDR2 as SVGAGI. Trimming left V 11 bases short and J 7 bases short, with 15 bases between. There are 11 residues in the CDR3. CDR3 sequence (DNA): TGTGCCGCGGGACCCCCCTTGGAGCAGTACTTC. Its translation: CAAGPPLEQYF.

The rearrangement links TRBV14 to TRBJ1-1; D might be TRBD1 (6 bases). The CDR3 has 18 amino acids. CDR1 and CDR2 (germline): SGHDN, FVKESK. The V end was cut by 4 bases, the J end by 0 bases, with 21 bases between. This CDR3 is CASSPSFGQSNMNTEAFF. The DNA for the CDR3 is TGTGCCAGCAGCCCCTCTTTTGGACAGAGCAATATGAACACTGAAGCTTTCTTT.

The V and J genes are TRBV7-9 and TRBJ2-6, with 7 bases identical to TRBD1. The J segment lost 1 base and the V segment lost 3 bases, leaving 6 bases of the junction unmatched. In germline, CDR1 is SEHNR, CDR2 FQNEAQ (reference sequence). The CDR3 extends over 17 amino acids. CDR3 sequence (DNA): TGTGCCAGCAGCTTGCGGACAGGTTTTTCTGGGGCCAACGTCCTGACTTTC. This encodes CASSLRTGFSGANVLTF.

V gene TRBV7-2 combines with J gene TRBJ2-2; tentative D call: TRBD1 (6 bases). The germline V gene has CDR1 SGHTA and CDR2 FQGNSA. CDR3 length: 14 residues. Trimming left V 5 bases short and J 6 bases short, with 13 bases between. CDR3 in amino acids: CASSPPRGPGELFF. The CDR3 region has the DNA TGTGCCAGCAGCCCTCCCAGGGGCCCCGGGGAGCTGTTTTTT.

The J gene is TRBJ2-1, the V gene TRBV7-2; maybe TRBD2 (5 bases). The CDR3 extends over 15 amino acids. Germline CDR1 SGHTA, CDR2 FQGNSA. Trimming cost V 1 base and J 0 bases, with 7 bases left between them. This CDR3 reads CASSLGGNSYNEQFF. The CDR3 coding sequence is TGTGCCAGCAGCTTAGGAGGGAACTCCTACAATGAGCAGTTCTTC.

The chain combines TRBV30 with TRBJ2-2; 7 bases map to TRBD2. This CDR3 region has 13 residues. Trimming removed 7 bases from V and 4 bases from J; junction bases left unmatched: 6. Germline V lookup: CDR1 GTSNPN, CDR2 SVGIG (reference sequence). The CDR3 DNA follows: TGTGCCTTGCGGGGGTGGTCCACCGGGGAGCTGTTTTTT. It specifies CALRGWSTGELFF.

The chain carries TRBV5-1 and TRBJ2-7, with D possibly being TRBD1 (5 bases). The CDR3 spans 15 residues. The ends were cut back, 6 bases at V and 0 bases at J, with 16 bases in the middle. CDR1 is SGHRS, CDR2 YFSETQ, per germline. CDR3 sequence: CASNLNRRPSYEQYF. Written as DNA, the CDR3 is TGCGCCAGCAATTTAAACAGGCGTCCCTCCTACGAGCAGTACTTC.

V is TRBV29-1 and J is TRBJ2-5, with D possibly being TRBD2 (6 bases). The CDR3 contains 14 residues. The V end was cut by 7 bases, the J end by 2 bases, with 17 bases between. Per the germline V gene, CDR1 is SQVTM and CDR2 is ANQGSEA. DNA for the CDR3: TGCAGCGGGACCGCTCCTAGCGTACAAGAGACCCAGTACTTC. The encoded protein is CSGTAPSVQETQYF.

The chain has TRBV27 and TRBJ2-2, with 7 bases that match TRBD1. Germline CDR1 MNHEY, CDR2 SMNVEV (reference sequence). The trim removed 6 bases at V and 1 base at J, leaving 11 bases unmatched. The CDR3 is 17 amino acids. In DNA form, the CDR3 reads TGTGCCAGCAGGTCACGGAACAGGGGCGGGAACACCGGGGAGCTGTTTTTT. This encodes CASRSRNRGGNTGELFF.

The rearrangement joins TRBV19 to TRBJ1-5; no reliable D call. The CDR3 spans 15 residues. Per germline, CDR1 LNHDA and CDR2 SQIVND (reference sequence). V shed 5 bases and J shed 2 bases, with 13 bases lying between them. As DNA, the CDR3 is TGTGCCAGTAGTGCCAGAGGCGGTGGCAATCAGCCCCAGCATTTT. Translated: CASSARGGGNQPQHF.

This chain uses TRBV5-1 with TRBJ1-4, with a possible D match to TRBD1 (6 bases). The germline V and J ends were trimmed by 4 bases and 5 bases, with 15 bases remaining between them. The germline V gene encodes CDR1 SGHRS and CDR2 YFSETQ. The CDR3 is made up of 15 amino acids. CDR3 nucleotides: TGCGCCAGCAGCCCCGGACAGTGGGAAAATGAAAAACTGTTTTTT. Translation: CASSPGQWENEKLFF.

The chain recombines TRBV7-9 with TRBJ2-1; perhaps TRBD1 as D (5 bases). Germline V CDR1 and CDR2: SEHNR, FQNEAQ (reference sequence). The CDR3 length is 14 residues. V lost 4 bases and J lost 1, with 8 bases in between. CDR3 sequence (DNA): TGTGCCAGCAGCTCCCAGGGATCCTACAATGAGCAGTTCTTC. This codes for CASSSQGSYNEQFF.

The V and J genes are TRBV5-1 and TRBJ2-7; 9 nucleotides agree with TRBD1. From germline, CDR1 is SGHRS and CDR2 YFSETQ. V shed 4 bases and J 6 bases; nucleotides not matched to a gene: 5. The CDR3 extends over 13 amino acids. CDR3 region: CASSRGQGAEQYF. CDR3 nucleotides: TGCGCCAGCAGCAGGGGACAGGGAGCCGAGCAGTACTTC.